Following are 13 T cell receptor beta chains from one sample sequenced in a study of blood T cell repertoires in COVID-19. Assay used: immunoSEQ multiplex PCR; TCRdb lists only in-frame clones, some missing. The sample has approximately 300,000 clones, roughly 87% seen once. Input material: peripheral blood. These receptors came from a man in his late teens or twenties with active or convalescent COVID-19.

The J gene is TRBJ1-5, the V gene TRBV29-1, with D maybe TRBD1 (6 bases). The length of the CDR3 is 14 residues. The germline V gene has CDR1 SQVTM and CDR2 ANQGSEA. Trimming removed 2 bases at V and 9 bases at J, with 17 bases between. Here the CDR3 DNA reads TGCAGCGTTGAAATCCAACAGGGTGGAGGGCCCCAGCATTTT. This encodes CSVEIQQGGGPQHF.

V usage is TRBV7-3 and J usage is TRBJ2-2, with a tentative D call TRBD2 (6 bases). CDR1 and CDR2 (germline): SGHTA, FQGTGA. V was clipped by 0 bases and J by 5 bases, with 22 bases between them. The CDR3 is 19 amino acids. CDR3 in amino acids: CASSLTGSRLAAGTGELFF. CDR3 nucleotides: TGTGCCAGCAGCTTAACGGGATCCCGCTTAGCGGCCGGGACCGGGGAGCTGTTTTTT.

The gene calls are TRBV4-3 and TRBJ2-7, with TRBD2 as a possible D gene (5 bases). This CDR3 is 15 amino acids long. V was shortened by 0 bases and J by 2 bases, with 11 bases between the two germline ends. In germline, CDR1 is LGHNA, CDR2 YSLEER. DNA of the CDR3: TGCGCCAGCAGCCAAGAACGGGGTGTGCCCTACGAGCAGTACTTC. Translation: CASSQERGVPYEQYF.

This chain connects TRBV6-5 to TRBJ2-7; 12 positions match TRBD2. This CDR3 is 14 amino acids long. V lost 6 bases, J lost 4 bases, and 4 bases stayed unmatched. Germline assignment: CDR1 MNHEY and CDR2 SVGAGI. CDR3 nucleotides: TGTGCCAGCAGGTCGACTAGCGGGAGATACGAGCAGTACTTC. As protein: CASRSTSGRYEQYF.

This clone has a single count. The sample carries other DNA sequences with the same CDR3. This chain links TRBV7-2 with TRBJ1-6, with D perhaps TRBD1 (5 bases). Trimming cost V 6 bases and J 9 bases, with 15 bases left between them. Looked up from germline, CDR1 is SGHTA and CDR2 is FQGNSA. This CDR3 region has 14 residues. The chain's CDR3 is CASSPGWSASPLHF. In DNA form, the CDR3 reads TGTGCCAGCAGTCCAGGGTGGTCTGCTTCACCCCTCCACTTT. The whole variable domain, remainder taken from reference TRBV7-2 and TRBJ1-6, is GAGVSQSPSNKVTEKGKDVELRCDPISGHTALYWYRQSLGQGLEFLIYFQGNSAPDKSGLPSDRFSAERTGGSVSTLTIQRTQQEDSAVYLCASSPGWSASPLHFGNGTRLTVT.

CDR3 region: CSVEGLAGGPSNTGELFF. CDR3 DNA: TGCAGCGTTGAAGGACTAGCGGGGGGGCCGTCGAACACCGGGGAGCTGTTTTTT. This sequence joins TRBV29-1 and TRBJ2-2; 14 bases align to TRBD2. The CDR3 length is 18 residues. Germline V CDR1 and CDR2: SQVTM, ANQGSEA. After removal of 1 base from V and 0 bases from J, the junction contained 4 bases not matched to a gene.

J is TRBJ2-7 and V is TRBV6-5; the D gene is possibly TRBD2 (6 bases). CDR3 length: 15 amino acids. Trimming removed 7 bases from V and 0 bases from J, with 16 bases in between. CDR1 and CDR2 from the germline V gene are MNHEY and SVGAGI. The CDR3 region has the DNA TGTGCCAGCAATCGGATGGGGGACTCCTCCTACGAGCAGTACTTC. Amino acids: CASNRMGDSSYEQYF.

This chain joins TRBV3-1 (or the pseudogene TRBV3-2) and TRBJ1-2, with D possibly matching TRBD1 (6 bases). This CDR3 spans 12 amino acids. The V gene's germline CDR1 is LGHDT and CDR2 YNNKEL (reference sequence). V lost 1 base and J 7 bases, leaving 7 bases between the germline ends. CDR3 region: CASSQAGAGYTF. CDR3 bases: TGTGCCAGCAGCCAAGCAGGGGCTGGCTACACCTTC.

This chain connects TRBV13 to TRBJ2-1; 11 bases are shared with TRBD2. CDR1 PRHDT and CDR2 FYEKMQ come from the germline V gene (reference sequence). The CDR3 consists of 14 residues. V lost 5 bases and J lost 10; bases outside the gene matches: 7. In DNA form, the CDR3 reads TGTGCCAGCAGCGAAAGGACTAGCGGGTTCGAGCAGTTCTTC. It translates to CASSERTSGFEQFF.

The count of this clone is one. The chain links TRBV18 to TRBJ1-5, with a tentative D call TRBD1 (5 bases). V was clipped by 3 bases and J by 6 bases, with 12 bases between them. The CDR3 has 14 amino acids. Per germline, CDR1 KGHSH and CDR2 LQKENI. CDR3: CASSPPLQGQPQHF. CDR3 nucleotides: TGTGCCAGCTCACCGCCTCTTCAGGGTCAGCCCCAGCATTTT.

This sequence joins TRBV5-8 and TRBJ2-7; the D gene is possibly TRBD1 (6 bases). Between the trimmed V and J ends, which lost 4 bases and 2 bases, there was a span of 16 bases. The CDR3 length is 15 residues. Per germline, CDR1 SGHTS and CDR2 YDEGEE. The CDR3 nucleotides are TGTGCCAGCAGCAGGTCGGGACACTCGACCTACGAGCAGTACTTC. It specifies CASSRSGHSTYEQYF.

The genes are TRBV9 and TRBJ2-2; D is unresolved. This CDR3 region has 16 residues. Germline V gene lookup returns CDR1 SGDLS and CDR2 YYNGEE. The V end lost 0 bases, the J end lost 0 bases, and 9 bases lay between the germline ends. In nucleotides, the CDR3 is TGTGCCAGCAGCGTAGTTCAGGTGGCGAACACCGGGGAGCTGTTTTTT. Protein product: CASSVVQVANTGELFF.

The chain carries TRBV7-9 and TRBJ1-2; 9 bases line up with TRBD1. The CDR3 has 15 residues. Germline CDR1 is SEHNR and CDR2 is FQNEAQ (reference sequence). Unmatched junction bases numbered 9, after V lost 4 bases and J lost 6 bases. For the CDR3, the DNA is TGTGCCAGCAGCTCCCGGGACAGGGAATCGGATGGCTACACCTTC. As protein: CASSSRDRESDGYTF.